A single sample is the source of the 30 T cell receptor beta chains below, sequenced in a study of prognosis after radiotherapy for stage I lung cancer. Using two-round multiplex PCR, the authors amplified TCR beta CDR3 from genomic DNA. TRBV and TRBJ genes each had their own specific primers in first-round PCR. TCRdb redid the calling of the multiplex PCR reads with MiXCR, one entry per CDR3 protein. The sample shows under 20,000 distinct CDR3 sequences, 40% to 55% of them seen only once. The sequencing here drew on PBMCs, taken before or after stereotactic body radiation therapy (not recorded which). These receptors came from a donor over 45 with non-small cell lung cancer.

This clonotype was detected many times. V is TRBV28 and J is TRBJ2-3; D might be TRBD1 (6 bases). Trimming removed 3 bases at V and 2 bases at J, with 15 bases between. Per the germline V gene, CDR1 is MDHEN and CDR2 is SYDVKM. The CDR3 runs 16 residues. For the CDR3, the DNA is TGTGCCAGCAGTTTGGGCCTAACAGGGAACACAGATACGCAGTATTTT. This gives the protein CASSLGLTGNTDTQYF.

The chain recombines TRBV5-6 with TRBJ2-5; 10 bases fit TRBD2. Germline-derived CDR1 and CDR2 are SGHDT and YYEEEE. The CDR3 spans 15 residues. With 5 bases clipped from V and 5 bases from J, the junction kept 9 bases outside the gene matches. Written as DNA, the CDR3 is TGTGCCAGCAGGGTAAAGCGGGAGGGCCCGGAGACCCAGTACTTC. It yields the protein CASRVKREGPETQYF.

This clonotype was counted many times. The V call is TRBV11-2, the J call TRBJ2-1; possibly TRBD1 for D (6 bases). From germline, CDR1 is SGHAT and CDR2 FQNNGV. The V gene lost 0 bases and the J gene lost 8 bases, with 17 bases spanning the gap. The CDR3 has 16 residues. The CDR3 region has the DNA TGTGCCAGCAGCTTAGAGGGGGCGCAACATCGGGATGAGCAGTTCTTC. Its translation is CASSLEGAQHRDEQFF.

The V and J genes are TRBV24-1 and TRBJ1-5; possibly TRBD1 for D (5 bases). Trimming pared 3 bases from V and 10 bases from J, leaving 18 bases between. CDR1 is KGHDR and CDR2 is SFDVKD in the germline V gene. This CDR3 comprises 15 residues. CDR3 in DNA: TGTGCCACCAGTGATCCCCGTGGGGGTGGTCATCCCCAGCATTTT. It is translated as CATSDPRGGGHPQHF.

This clonotype rates as medium-sized. The genes are TRBV7-9 and TRBJ2-7; D call uncertain. Trimming left V 1 base short and J 3 bases short, with 4 bases between. Germline-derived CDR1 and CDR2 are SEHNR and FQNEAQ (reference sequence). The CDR3 is made up of 12 amino acids. The CDR3 coding sequence is TGTGCCAGCAGCTTAGGGGACTACGAGCAGTACTTC. It codes for CASSLGDYEQYF.

The rearrangement joins TRBV11-2 to TRBJ2-7; D gene ambiguous. Per germline, CDR1 SGHAT and CDR2 FQNNGV. The V end was cut by 3 bases, the J end by 2 bases, with 11 bases between. CDR3 size: 14 residues. The CDR3 spells CASSFPLEPYEQYF. CDR3 DNA sequence: TGTGCCAGCAGCTTCCCGCTAGAACCCTACGAGCAGTACTTC.

This clonotype was seen many times. The chain has TRBV10-3 and TRBJ1-2; D possibly corresponds to TRBD1 (6 bases). There are 17 residues in the CDR3. Germline V gene data show CDR1 as ENHRY and CDR2 as SYGVKD. V was shortened by 0 bases and J by 1 base, with 15 bases between the two germline ends. CDR3 loop: CAISESQGRVNNYGYTF. CDR3 DNA sequence: TGTGCCATCAGTGAGTCGCAGGGGAGAGTCAATAACTATGGCTACACCTTC.

This sequence joins TRBV20-1 and TRBJ1-1; D possibly corresponds to TRBD1 (5 bases). Trimming took 1 base from V and 7 from J, leaving 19 bases between them. Germline assignment: CDR1 DFQATT and CDR2 SNEGSKA (reference sequence). This CDR3 comprises 15 residues. The CDR3 DNA is TGCAGTGCTAGAGCCGGAGAAGGGGATCGTGGTGAAGCTTTCTTT. Its translation is CSARAGEGDRGEAFF.

The gene calls are TRBV2 and TRBJ1-3; D is possibly TRBD1 (6 bases). The germline V and J ends were trimmed by 1 base and 0 bases, with 7 bases remaining between them. Germline CDR1 and CDR2: SNHLY and FYNNEI. The CDR3 has 15 residues. The CDR3 is CASSEGGRSGNTIYF. CDR3 sequence (DNA): TGTGCCAGCAGTGAAGGGGGGCGCTCTGGAAACACCATATATTTT.

Turning to this clonotype: This may be a read error: a much more frequent sequence differs by one nucleotide. CDR3 in amino acids: CASVRGDGQPQHF. CDR3 nucleotides: TGTGCCAGTGTAAGAGGGGATGGTCAGCCCCAGCATTTT. The chain recombines TRBV19 with TRBJ1-5, with D tentatively TRBD1 (5 bases). V was trimmed by 8 bases and J by 6 bases, leaving 14 bases between them. The length of the CDR3 is 13 residues. Germline values: CDR1 LNHDA, CDR2 SQIVND (reference sequence).

Worth noting for this clonotype: The junction departs from the called germline gene at one end, perhaps through a read error. The genes are TRBV5-1 and TRBJ1-2; D possibly corresponds to TRBD1 (6 bases). The germline gives CDR1 SGHRS, CDR2 YFSETQ. The CDR3 contains 15 residues. The CDR3 is CASSRNSRGNYGYTF. DNA of the CDR3: TGTGCCAGCAGCCGAAATTCCAGGGGTAACTATGGCTACACCTTC.

Notes on this clonotype: A read error is possible here, since a much larger clone lies one base away. J is TRBJ1-4 and V is TRBV4-1, with unresolved D. CDR3 size: 14 residues. The germline V gene has CDR1 MGHRA and CDR2 YSYEKL. Deletions cut 1 base from V and 12 bases from J, with 15 bases between. The DNA of the CDR3 is TGCGCCAGCAGCCAAGGCTACGGAGACGAAGAACTGTTTTTT. Its translation is CASSQGYGDEELFF.

The rearrangement uses TRBV2 and TRBJ2-1, with D maybe TRBD2 (6 bases). The germline V gene has CDR1 SNHLY and CDR2 FYNNEI. The V and J ends lost 4 bases and 3 bases respectively, with 13 bases between them. The CDR3 totals 15 residues. The CDR3 DNA reads TGTGCCAGCAGTGGGGCGGGATGGGTCTACAATGAGCAGTTCTTC. Its protein is CASSGAGWVYNEQFF.

In its sample, this clonotype was seen many times. The rearrangement joins TRBV5-6 to TRBJ2-6; D remains unclear. Germline CDR1 is SGHDT and CDR2 is YYEEEE. CDR3 length equals 16 residues. Trimming left V 0 bases short and J 0 bases short, with 7 bases between. The DNA for the CDR3 is TGTGCCAGCAGCTTGGGACCTGACTCTGGGGCCAACGTCCTGACTTTC. The encoded protein is CASSLGPDSGANVLTF.

This clonotype showed up just a few times. A much larger clone lies one base from this, so it may be a read error. V usage is TRBV5-4 and J usage is TRBJ2-1; 11 bases are a match to TRBD2. This CDR3 comprises 17 residues. The junction had 11 bases not matched to a gene; V was cut back by 3 bases and J by 6 bases. Germline lookup yields CDR1 SGHNT and CDR2 YYREEE (reference sequence). Here the CDR3 DNA reads TGTGCCAGCAGCTCCGGTGTGATAGCGGGAGGGTCCAATGAGCAGTTCTTC. It translates to CASSSGVIAGGSNEQFF.

The CDR3 sequence is CASSFRSGPGGYTF. In DNA form, the CDR3 reads TGCGCCAGCAGCTTTCGATCAGGGCCCGGGGGCTACACCTTC. The chain links TRBV5-1 to TRBJ1-2; perhaps TRBD1 as D (5 bases). CDR3 size: 14 residues. V gave up 2 bases and J gave up 8 bases, with 16 bases separating them. The germline V gene has CDR1 SGHRS and CDR2 YFSETQ.

This clonotype was detected ten times or more. The chain has TRBV30 and TRBJ2-2; possible D gene TRBD2, 6 bases. Germline CDR1 reads GTSNPN; CDR2 reads SVGIG (reference sequence). The CDR3 length is 15 residues. Trimming pared 3 bases from V and 3 bases from J, leaving 14 bases between. CDR3 nucleotide sequence: TGTGCCTGGAGGGTGGAGGGCCAGGACACCGGGGAGCTGTTTTTT. Its protein product is CAWRVEGQDTGELFF.

On this clonotype: One base separates it from a far larger clone, so it is likely a read error. The chain links TRBV6-1 to TRBJ2-2, with D tentatively TRBD2 (6 bases). Germline V gene lookup returns CDR1 MNHNS and CDR2 SASEGT. This CDR3 spans 13 amino acids. DNA for the CDR3: TGTGCCAGCAGCTACGGGAGTACCGGGGATCTGTTTTTT. This translates into CASSYGSTGDLFF.

Concerning this clonotype itself: This may be a read error: a much more frequent sequence differs by one nucleotide. The rearrangement joins TRBV10-2 to TRBJ1-1, with D hard to call. The CDR3 length is 12 residues. The germline V gene has CDR1 WSHSY and CDR2 SAAADI. V was pared by 6 bases and J by 12 bases, with 17 bases between. The CDR3 spells CASSDPAGSSFF. The CDR3 region has the DNA TGCGCCAGCAGCGACCCGGCGGGGAGCTCTTTCTTT.

There are a few counts of this clonotype. This likely reflects a read error, since a far larger clone is one base away. The V call is TRBV6-2 or TRBV6-3, the J call TRBJ1-2; unclear D gene. Germline lookup yields CDR1 MNHEY and CDR2 SVGEGT. The CDR3 contains 12 residues. CDR3 nucleotides: TGTGCCAGCAGTTACGAGGGCCGTGGCCACACCTTC. Its protein product is CASSYEGRGHTF.

V and J are TRBV6-1 and TRBJ1-2; TRBD1 is a possible D gene (6 bases). Germline values: CDR1 MNHNS, CDR2 SASEGT. Trimming took 8 bases from V and 9 from J, leaving 28 bases between them. CDR3 size: 16 residues. The CDR3: CASGYVFRGQPRCYTF. The CDR3 coding sequence is TGTGCCAGCGGCTACGTGTTTAGGGGACAACCACGGTGCTACACCTTC.

This clonotype was recorded many times. The chain links TRBV27 to TRBJ2-2; 7 nucleotides match TRBD2. Germline loops: CDR1 MNHEY, CDR2 SMNVEV (reference sequence). The CDR3 has 17 residues. V lost 1 base to trimming and J lost 1 base; unmatched junction nucleotides: 6. DNA for the CDR3: TGTGCCAGCAGTTTATTGGGACTACAAGAGAACACCGGGGAGCTGTTTTTT. Its translation is CASSLLGLQENTGELFF.

There are many counts of this clonotype. The chain recombines TRBV28 with TRBJ1-5, with no clear D. CDR1 is MDHEN, CDR2 SYDVKM, per germline. V was pared by 3 bases and J by 4 bases, with 10 bases between. The CDR3 spans 14 residues. The CDR3 spells CASSFGVRNQPQHF. The CDR3 DNA reads TGTGCCAGCAGTTTTGGGGTTCGGAATCAGCCCCAGCATTTT. The whole variable domain, remainder taken from reference TRBV28 and TRBJ1-5, is DVKVTQSSRYLVKRTGEKVFLECVQDMDHENMFWYRQDPGLGLRLIYFSYDVKMKEKGDIPEGYSVSREKKERFSLILESASTNQTSMYLCASSFGVRNQPQHFGDGTRLSIL.

This clonotype has only a few counts. V gene TRBV11-2 combines with J gene TRBJ2-7; D is possibly TRBD1 (6 bases). V was pared by 1 base and J by 2 bases, with 6 bases between. The CDR3 length is 13 residues. Germline lookup yields CDR1 SGHAT and CDR2 FQNNGV. CDR3 sequence reads: CASSLGGPYEQYF. CDR3 in DNA: TGTGCCAGCAGCTTAGGGGGGCCCTACGAGCAGTACTTC.

In this sample, this clonotype turned up many times. V gene TRBV6-5 combines with J gene TRBJ2-3; D remains unclear. CDR3 length: 16 amino acids. Trimming shortened V by 0 bases and J by 0 bases, and 10 bases separated the two germline ends. Looked up from germline, CDR1 is MNHEY and CDR2 is SVGAGI. The CDR3 nucleotides are TGTGCCAGCAGTTACTCGTTGAGACTGAGCACAGATACGCAGTATTTT. Encoded protein: CASSYSLRLSTDTQYF.

This clonotype occurred many times. The CDR3 nucleotides read TGTGCCAGCAGCTTAGGGGCTTCCTTCAACAATGAGCAGTTCTTC. It codes for CASSLGASFNNEQFF. This chain links TRBV7-8 with TRBJ2-1; the D is unclear. The CDR3 has 15 amino acids. V lost 1 base and J 5 bases, leaving 12 bases between the germline ends. Germline V lookup: CDR1 SGHVS, CDR2 FQNEAQ.

In its sample, this clonotype was seen many times. The rearrangement uses TRBV27 and TRBJ2-5; 12 nucleotides match TRBD2. CDR3 size: 15 residues. Trimming removed 5 bases from V and 5 bases from J; junction bases left unmatched: 6. CDR1 is MNHEY, CDR2 SMNVEV, per germline (reference sequence). The CDR3 DNA reads TGTGCCAGCAGTCAAGGACTAGCGGGAAGGGAGACCCAGTACTTC. Amino acid sequence: CASSQGLAGRETQYF.

This clonotype was detected only a few times. A single base is all that separates this from a far larger clone, so a read error is likely. The V gene is TRBV6-2 or TRBV6-3, the J gene TRBJ2-7, with 8 nucleotides matching TRBD2. V shed 6 bases and J 5 bases; nucleotides not matched to a gene: 9. Looked up from germline, CDR1 is MNHEY and CDR2 is SVGEGT. This CDR3 has 14 amino acids. CDR3 DNA sequence: TGTGCCAGCAGCGTGATTAGCGGGATCGACGAGCAGTACTTC. Protein sequence: CASSVISGIDEQYF.

J is TRBJ1-5 and V is TRBV6-2 or TRBV6-3; D possibly corresponds to TRBD1 (5 bases). CDR3 length equals 13 residues. The V end was cut by 2 bases, the J end by 4 bases, with 6 bases between. Per the germline V gene, CDR1 is MNHEY and CDR2 is SVGEGT. CDR3 coding DNA: TGTGCCAGCAGTTACAACAGGAATCAGCCCCAGCATTTT. Amino acid sequence: CASSYNRNQPQHF.

At least ten counts were recorded for this clonotype. V usage is TRBV7-2 and J usage is TRBJ1-3; D perhaps matches TRBD1 (6 bases). CDR1 and CDR2 from the germline V gene are SGHTA and FQGNSA. This CDR3 has 17 amino acids. Trimming took 4 bases from V and 0 from J, leaving 16 bases between them. The DNA of the CDR3 is TGTGCCAGCAGCTCCAGGCCCGGGGGCCTCTCTGGAAACACCATATATTTT. It is translated as CASSSRPGGLSGNTIYF.